This T cell receptor beta chain derives from a study of regulatory T cells in long-lasting Graves disease (dated by TCRdb to about 2021). For context, the study as a whole: In the newly diagnosed Graves' disease group, patients had been taking antithyroid drugs for less than 3 months. Patients with persistent Graves' disease were compared with patients with newly diagnosed Graves' disease using TCR sequencing and RNA sequencing of peripheral blood. The study was registered as a clinical trial and conducted in China. TCR sequencing covered around 13 persistent and around 20 newly diagnosed Graves' disease patients, around 33 samples in total. Broader findings and caveats from the paper: The small sample size was acknowledged by the authors as a limitation that may reduce accuracy. Compared with newly diagnosed patients, patients with persistent Graves' disease had lower TCR Shannon entropy and fewer highly expanded clones, which suggests clonal expansion. The study examined only peripheral blood because the primary lesion, thyroid tissue, could not be accessed. Preferential use of TRBV28, TRBJ1-2 and TRBJ2-5 was observed in persistent disease, whereas TRBV20-1 and TRBJ2-1 were favored in newly diagnosed disease. Only the TCR beta chain was sequenced and analyzed. A larger number of public clonotypes was shared among persistent patients (fewer than 3,000) than among newly diagnosed patients (around 880).

Regarding this clonotype: Its cognate antigen has yet to be identified. A junction boundary mismatches the germline segment, possibly from a read error.

The time point label here, explained by the study, means: newly diagnosed GD, antithyroid drugs for less than 3 months. For both TCR sequencing and RNA sequencing, RNA was extracted from PBMCs in TRIzol. Graves' disease was diagnosed according to American Thyroid Association guidelines. Recruitment of patients was carried out at an endocrinology department in Xi'an, China. Each patient gave approximately 9.7 milliliters of peripheral blood, collected in an EDTA anticoagulant tube. Ficoll Paque Plus density gradient separation was used to isolate PBMCs, and no further T cell sorting was performed. RNA quality was checked with an Agilent 2100 Bioanalyzer and agarose gel, and concentration with a NanoDrop 2000. CDR1 and CDR2, per the germline V gene (reference sequence), are LNHNV and YYDKDF. From the cysteine through the phenylalanine, the CDR3 covers 15 amino acids. The kept DNA is CDR3 alone, 45 bases in frame from the first base.

The method behind the library was multiplex PCR. The run used an Illumina HiSeq 4000. CDR3 regions were amplified by Arm-PCR with iRepertoire HTBI primers to construct TCR beta libraries. Gel purification was performed on PCR products prior to sequencing. Processing in the source paper ran as follows. Gene usage analysis of CDR3 amino acid clonotypes used the 62 TRBV and 14 TRBJ segments found across samples. COPE and FqMerger were used to merge the filtered high-quality paired reads into contigs. BLAST was used to align contigs to IMGT TRBV, TRBD and TRBJ reference genes, and CDR3 was defined according to IMGT. Highly expanded clones were defined as clonotypes with a frequency above 0.1%. Repertoire diversity was measured by Shannon entropy, and V-J evenness by the Gini coefficient. A clonotype found in more than one individual was treated as public. TCRdb redid the processing of the public reads, applying fastp at Q25 and MiXCR, and retained in-frame beta chains. When rows share a CDR3 protein, they turn into one entry using the most common DNA and genes. The V and J calls and clone size come from TCRdb's table, not from the authors' own analysis. A total of more than 300,000 distinct CDR3 sequences appear in this sample, roughly 17% of them only once. The ten largest clones add up to about 19% of the sample.

This sample also appeared in a second study, on T cells in Graves' hyperthyroidism and ophthalmopathy. That second publication adds: A patient counted as having stable Graves' hyperthyroidism if no progression to ophthalmopathy occurred over 18 months of follow-up. Hyperthyroidism patients were newly diagnosed, had a disease duration of under 2 months, and were aged 18 to 65 years. The study excluded patients with uncontrolled infections, other autoimmune diseases, pregnancy or lactation. Diagnoses were established on the basis of clinical symptoms, serum thyroxine and TRAb, thyroid ultrasound, and orbital computed tomography. The first round of RT-PCR for the TCR CDR3 was performed with the HTBI primer set and the Qiagen OneStep RT-PCR kit. Most expanded thyroid clonotypes (frequency above 0.001) were also detected in blood, suggesting blood repertoires may reflect thyroid immune responses. A 13 V-J signature model separated ophthalmopathy from stable hyperthyroidism, with over 85% sensitivity and just under 84% specificity in cross-validation and 80%/75% in testing. In validation, the model predicted progression to ophthalmopathy with 55% to 71% sensitivity and about 73% specificity, a median of 6.5 months before onset. To identify distinguishing TCR V-J signatures, a discovery cohort of about a hundred patients was used, comprising roughly 45 with Graves' ophthalmopathy and around 60 with stable Graves' hyperthyroidism. Prospective prediction of ophthalmopathy was tested in an independent validation cohort of approximately 19 hyperthyroidism patients and some 17 patients who later progressed to ophthalmopathy. For training and testing, the 100 or so patients in the discovery cohort were randomly divided in a 7:3 ratio. The study also compared thyroid tissue and blood T-cell repertoires from roughly six Graves' hyperthyroidism patients. After sampling, hyperthyroidism patients received methimazole starting at 30 mg daily, and ophthalmopathy patients received high-dose intravenous methylprednisolone. Libraries were constructed in a second round of multiplex PCR, after which size selection and purification were carried out. Paired-end sequencing of the libraries was performed with 100 bp reads on an Illumina HiSeq2000. SOAPnuke was used to process the raw data, throwing out any read that contained adapters or uncalled bases, had a mean Phred below 15, or lacked an exact constant-primer or identifier match. COPE v1.2.5 was used to merge high-quality paired reads, and clonotypes were defined as unique nucleotide sequences. MiTCR v1.1 was used to align the clonotypes against IMGT TRBV, TRBD and TRBJ reference segments. The analysis included only V-J combinations with a frequency above 0.0001, which together covered 99% to 99.2% of the repertoires. A TCS score was defined as the ratio between F50 (clonal expansion) and ExV (chaos), using BLOSUM62-based TCRdist between CDR3 peptides within each V-J. Welch's t-statistics and random forest reduced around 510 V-J features to fewer than 15, which were used in a naive Bayes classifier (R e1071). No statistical method was used to fix the sample size in advance, and group allocation was not hidden from the investigators. TCR Vbeta CDR3 sequencing of fewer than 150 peripheral blood samples (fewer than 45 ophthalmopathy, about 80 hyperthyroidism and some 17 progressor patients) is reported in the paper.

Source: peripheral blood mononuclear cells (PBMCs), taken at new diagnosis, from a patient treated with antithyroid drugs. This chain is built from TRBV15 and TRBJ2-5; TRBD1 fits 9 bases in the junction. This TCR came from a woman aged 18-29 years with Graves disease. Donor details come from another sample of the same person, matched by shared clones. The CDR3 region has the sequence CATSEEAGQGEAQYF. The DNA sequence is as follows: TGTGCCACCAGCGAAGAGGCGGGACAGGGAGAGGCCCAGTACTTC.